The clone carrying this TCR beta chain showed up many times. The target antigen is unknown. Patients aged 18 to 65 with hyperthyroidism were newly diagnosed, with duration under 2 months. Pregnant or lactating patients were excluded, as were those with uncontrolled infection or other autoimmune disease. There were TCR beta CDR3 regions amplified from RNA transcripts. The HTBI set primed first-round TCR CDR3 RT-PCR. MiXCR, applied by TCRdb to the multiplex PCR reads, yields one record per CDR3 protein. Of about 720,000 distinct CDR3 sequences listed, around 19% were seen once; the top ten hold approximately 15%. The data belong to a study of T cells in Graves' hyperthyroidism and ophthalmopathy. Findings and caveats of the study: By a 13 V-J model, ophthalmopathy was set apart from stable hyperthyroidism.

This clonotype was obtained from a woman in her forties or fifties with Graves' hyperthyroidism that later progressed to Graves' ophthalmopathy. Sequenced: blood.

CDR3 nucleotide sequence: TGTGCCAGCAGTTTCTCCCAAGGGGGGGTATTGAACACTGAAGCTTTCTTT. Its translation is CASSFSQGGVLNTEAFF. The gene calls are TRBV27 and TRBJ1-1; D is perhaps TRBD1 (6 bases). The CDR3 spans 17 residues. The germline V gene has CDR1 MNHEY and CDR2 SMNVEV (reference sequence). Trimming removed 3 bases at V and 0 bases at J, with 17 bases between.